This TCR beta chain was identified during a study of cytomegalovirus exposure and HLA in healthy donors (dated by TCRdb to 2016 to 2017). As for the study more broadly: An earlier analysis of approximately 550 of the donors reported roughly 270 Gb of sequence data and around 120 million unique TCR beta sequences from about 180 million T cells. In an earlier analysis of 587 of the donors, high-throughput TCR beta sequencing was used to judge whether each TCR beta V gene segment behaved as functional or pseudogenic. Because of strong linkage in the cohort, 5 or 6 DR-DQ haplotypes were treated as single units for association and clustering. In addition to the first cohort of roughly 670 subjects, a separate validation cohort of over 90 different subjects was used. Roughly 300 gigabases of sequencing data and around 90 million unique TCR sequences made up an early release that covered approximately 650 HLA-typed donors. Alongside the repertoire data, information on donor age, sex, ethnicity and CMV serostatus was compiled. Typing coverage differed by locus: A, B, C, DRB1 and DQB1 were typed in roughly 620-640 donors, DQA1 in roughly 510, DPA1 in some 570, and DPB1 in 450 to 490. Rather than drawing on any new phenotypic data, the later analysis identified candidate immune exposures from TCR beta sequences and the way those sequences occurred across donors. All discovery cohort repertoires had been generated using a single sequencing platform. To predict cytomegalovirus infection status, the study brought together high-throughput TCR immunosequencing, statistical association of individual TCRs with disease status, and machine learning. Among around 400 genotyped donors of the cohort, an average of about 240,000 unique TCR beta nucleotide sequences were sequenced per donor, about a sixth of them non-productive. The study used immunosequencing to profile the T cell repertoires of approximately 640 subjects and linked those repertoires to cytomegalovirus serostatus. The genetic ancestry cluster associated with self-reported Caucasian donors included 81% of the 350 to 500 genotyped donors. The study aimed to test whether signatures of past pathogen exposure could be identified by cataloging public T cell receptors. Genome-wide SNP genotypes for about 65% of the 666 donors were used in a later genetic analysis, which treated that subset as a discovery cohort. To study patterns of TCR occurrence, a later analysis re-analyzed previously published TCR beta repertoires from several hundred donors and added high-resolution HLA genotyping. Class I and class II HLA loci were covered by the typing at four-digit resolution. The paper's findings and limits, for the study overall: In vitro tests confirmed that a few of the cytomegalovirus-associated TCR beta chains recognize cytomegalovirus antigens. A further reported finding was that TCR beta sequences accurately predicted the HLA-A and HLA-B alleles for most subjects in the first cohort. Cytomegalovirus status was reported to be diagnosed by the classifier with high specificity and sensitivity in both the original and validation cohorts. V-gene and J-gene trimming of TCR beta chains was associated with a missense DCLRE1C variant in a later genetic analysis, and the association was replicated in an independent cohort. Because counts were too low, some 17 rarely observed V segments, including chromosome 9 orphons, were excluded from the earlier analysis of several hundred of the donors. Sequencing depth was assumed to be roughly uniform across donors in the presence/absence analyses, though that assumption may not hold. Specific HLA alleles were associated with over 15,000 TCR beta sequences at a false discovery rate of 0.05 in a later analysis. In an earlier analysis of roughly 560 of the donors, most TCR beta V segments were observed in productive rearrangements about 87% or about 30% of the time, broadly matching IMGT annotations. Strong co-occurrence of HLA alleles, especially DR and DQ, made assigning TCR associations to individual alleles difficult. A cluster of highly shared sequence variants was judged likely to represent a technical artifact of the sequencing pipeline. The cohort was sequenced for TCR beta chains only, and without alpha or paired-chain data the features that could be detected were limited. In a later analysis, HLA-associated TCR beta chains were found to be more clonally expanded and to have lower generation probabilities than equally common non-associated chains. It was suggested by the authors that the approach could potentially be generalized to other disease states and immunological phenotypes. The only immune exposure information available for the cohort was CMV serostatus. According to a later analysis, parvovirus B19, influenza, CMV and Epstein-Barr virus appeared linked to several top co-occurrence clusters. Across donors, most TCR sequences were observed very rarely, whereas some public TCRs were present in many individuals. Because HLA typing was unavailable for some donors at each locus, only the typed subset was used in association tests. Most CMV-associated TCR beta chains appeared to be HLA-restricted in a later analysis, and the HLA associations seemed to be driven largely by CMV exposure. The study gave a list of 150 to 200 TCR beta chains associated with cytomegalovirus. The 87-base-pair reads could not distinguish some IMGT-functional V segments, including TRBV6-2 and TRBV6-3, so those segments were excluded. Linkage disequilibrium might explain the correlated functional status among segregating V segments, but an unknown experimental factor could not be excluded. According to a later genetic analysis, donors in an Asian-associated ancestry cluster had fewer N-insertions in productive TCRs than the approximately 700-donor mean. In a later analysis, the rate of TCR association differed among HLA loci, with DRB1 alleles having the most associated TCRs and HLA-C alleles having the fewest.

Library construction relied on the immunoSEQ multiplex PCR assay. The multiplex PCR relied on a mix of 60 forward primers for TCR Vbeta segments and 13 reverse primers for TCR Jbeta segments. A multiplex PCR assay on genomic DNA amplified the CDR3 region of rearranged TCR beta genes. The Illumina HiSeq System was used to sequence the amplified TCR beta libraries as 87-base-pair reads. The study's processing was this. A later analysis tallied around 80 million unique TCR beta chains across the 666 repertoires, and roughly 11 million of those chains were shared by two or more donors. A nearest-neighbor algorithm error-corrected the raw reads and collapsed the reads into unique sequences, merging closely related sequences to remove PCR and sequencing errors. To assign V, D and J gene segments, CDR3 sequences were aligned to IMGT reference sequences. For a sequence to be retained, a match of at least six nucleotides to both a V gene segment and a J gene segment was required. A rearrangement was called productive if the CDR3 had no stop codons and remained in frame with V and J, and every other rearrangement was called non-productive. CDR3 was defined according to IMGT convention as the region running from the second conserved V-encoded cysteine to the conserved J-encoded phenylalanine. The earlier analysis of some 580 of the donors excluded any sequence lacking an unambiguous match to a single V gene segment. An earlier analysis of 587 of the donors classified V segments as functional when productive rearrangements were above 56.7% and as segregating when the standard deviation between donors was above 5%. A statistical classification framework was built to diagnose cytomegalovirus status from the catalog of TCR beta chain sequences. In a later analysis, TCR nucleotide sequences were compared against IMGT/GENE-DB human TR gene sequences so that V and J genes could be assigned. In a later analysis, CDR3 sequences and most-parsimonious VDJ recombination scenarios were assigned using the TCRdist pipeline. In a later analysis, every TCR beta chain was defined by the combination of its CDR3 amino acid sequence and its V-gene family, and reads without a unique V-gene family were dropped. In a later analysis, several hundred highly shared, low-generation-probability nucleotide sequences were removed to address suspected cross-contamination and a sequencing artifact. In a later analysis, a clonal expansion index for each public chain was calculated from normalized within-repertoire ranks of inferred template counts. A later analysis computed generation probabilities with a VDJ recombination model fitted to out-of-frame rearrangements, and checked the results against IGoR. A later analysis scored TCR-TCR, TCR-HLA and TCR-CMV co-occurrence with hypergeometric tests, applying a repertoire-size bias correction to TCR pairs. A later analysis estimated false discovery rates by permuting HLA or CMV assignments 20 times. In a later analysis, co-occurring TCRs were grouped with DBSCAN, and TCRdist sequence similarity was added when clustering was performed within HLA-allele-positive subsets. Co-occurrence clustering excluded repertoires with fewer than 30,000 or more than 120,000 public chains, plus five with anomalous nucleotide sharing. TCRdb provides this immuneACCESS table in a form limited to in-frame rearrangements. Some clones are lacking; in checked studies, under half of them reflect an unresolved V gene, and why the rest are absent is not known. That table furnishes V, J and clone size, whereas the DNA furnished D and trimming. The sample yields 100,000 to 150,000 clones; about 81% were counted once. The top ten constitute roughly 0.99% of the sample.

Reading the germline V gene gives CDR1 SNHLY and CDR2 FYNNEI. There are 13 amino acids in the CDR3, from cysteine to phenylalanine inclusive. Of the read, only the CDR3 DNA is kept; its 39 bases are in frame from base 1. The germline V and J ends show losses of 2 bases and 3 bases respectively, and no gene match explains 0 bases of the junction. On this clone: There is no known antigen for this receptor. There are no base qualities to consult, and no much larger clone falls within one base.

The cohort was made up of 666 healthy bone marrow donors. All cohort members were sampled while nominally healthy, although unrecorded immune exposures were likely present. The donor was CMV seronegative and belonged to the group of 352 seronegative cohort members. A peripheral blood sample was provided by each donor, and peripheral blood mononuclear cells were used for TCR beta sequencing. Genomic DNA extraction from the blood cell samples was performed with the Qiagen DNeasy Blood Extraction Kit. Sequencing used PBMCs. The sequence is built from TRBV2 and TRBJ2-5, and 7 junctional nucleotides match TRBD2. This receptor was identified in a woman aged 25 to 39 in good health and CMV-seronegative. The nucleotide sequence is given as TGTGCCAGCAGTGAACTAGCGGAAGAGACCCAGTACTTC. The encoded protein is CASSELAEETQYF.